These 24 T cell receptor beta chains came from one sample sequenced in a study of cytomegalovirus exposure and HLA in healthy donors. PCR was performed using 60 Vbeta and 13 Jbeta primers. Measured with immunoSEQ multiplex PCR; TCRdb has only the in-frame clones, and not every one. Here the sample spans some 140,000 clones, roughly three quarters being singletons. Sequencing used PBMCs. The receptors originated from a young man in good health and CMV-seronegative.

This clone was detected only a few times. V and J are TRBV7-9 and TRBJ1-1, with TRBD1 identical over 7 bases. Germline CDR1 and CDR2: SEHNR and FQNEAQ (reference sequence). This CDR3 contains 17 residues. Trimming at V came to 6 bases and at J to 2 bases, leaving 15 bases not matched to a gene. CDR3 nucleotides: TGTGCCAGCAGGTCCCGGGGGAATGGACAGGTAAACACTGAAGCTTTCTTT. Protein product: CASRSRGNGQVNTEAFF.

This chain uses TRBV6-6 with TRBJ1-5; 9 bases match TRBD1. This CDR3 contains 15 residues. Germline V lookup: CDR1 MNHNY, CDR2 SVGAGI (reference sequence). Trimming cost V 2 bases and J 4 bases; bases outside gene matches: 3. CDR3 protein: CASSYAGTGNQPQHF. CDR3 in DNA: TGTGCCAGCAGTTACGCTGGGACAGGGAATCAGCCCCAGCATTTT.

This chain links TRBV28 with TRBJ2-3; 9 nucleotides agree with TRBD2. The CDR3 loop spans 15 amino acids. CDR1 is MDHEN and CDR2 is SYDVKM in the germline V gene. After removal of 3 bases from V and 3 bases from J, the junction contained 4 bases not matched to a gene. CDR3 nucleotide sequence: TGTGCCAGCAGTTTGGGACTAGCCGGTACAGATACGCAGTATTTT. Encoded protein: CASSLGLAGTDTQYF.

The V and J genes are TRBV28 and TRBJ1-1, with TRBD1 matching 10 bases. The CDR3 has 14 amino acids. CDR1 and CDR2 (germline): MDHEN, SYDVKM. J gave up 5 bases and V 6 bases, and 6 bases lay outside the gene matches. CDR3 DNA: TGTGCCAGCAGCGGGGGGGGACAGGGGACTGAAGCTTTCTTT. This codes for CASSGGGQGTEAFF.

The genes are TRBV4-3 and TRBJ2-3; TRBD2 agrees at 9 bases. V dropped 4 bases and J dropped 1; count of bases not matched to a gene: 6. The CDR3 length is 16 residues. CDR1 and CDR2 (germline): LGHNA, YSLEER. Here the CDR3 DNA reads TGCGCCAGCAGCCCCGCAGGCGGGAGGGGCACAGATACGCAGTATTTT. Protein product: CASSPAGGRGTDTQYF.

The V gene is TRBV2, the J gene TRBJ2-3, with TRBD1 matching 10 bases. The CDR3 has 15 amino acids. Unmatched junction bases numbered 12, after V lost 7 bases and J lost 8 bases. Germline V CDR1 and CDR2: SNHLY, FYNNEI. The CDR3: CASTRGDRGKGTQYF. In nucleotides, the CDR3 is TGTGCCAGCACTAGGGGGGACAGGGGTAAGGGTACGCAGTATTTT.

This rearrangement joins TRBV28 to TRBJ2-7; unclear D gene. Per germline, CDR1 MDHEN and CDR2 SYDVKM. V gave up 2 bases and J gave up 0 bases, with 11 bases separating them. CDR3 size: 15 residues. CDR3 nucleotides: TGTGCCAGCAGTTTAGCAGGCTCCAGCTCCTACGAGCAGTACTTC. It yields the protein CASSLAGSSSYEQYF.

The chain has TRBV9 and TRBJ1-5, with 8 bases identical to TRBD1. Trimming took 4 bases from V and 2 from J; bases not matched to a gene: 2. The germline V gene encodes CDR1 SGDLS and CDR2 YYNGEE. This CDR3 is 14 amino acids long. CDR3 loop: CASSSDRGNQPQHF. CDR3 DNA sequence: TGTGCCAGCAGCTCGGACAGGGGCAATCAGCCCCAGCATTTT.

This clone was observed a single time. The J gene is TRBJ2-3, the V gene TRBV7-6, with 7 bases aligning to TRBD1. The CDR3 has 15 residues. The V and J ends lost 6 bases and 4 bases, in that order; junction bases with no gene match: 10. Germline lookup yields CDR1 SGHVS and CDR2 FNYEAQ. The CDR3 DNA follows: TGTGCCAGCAGTCCGACAGGGCAGACGGCAGATACGCAGTATTTT. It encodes CASSPTGQTADTQYF.

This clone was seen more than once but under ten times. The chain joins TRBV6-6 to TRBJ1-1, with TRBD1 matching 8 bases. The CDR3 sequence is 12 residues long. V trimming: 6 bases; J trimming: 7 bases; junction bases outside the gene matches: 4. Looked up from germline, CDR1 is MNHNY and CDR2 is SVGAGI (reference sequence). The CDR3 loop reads CASSLQGDEAFF. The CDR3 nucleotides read TGTGCCAGCAGCCTACAGGGGGATGAAGCTTTCTTT.

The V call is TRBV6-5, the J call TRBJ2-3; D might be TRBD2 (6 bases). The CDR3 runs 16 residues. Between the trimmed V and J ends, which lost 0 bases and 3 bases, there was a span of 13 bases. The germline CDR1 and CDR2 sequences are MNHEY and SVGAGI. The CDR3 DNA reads TGTGCCAGCAGTTACTCGAGTATGGCGGGAACAGATACGCAGTATTTT. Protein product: CASSYSSMAGTDTQYF.

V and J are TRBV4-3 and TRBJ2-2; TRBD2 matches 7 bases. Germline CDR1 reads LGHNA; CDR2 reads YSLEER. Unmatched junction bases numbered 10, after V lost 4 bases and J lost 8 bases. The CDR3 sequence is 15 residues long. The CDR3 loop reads CASSLQSGEVGELFF. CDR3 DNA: TGCGCCAGCAGCCTTCAGAGCGGGGAAGTGGGGGAGCTGTTTTTT.

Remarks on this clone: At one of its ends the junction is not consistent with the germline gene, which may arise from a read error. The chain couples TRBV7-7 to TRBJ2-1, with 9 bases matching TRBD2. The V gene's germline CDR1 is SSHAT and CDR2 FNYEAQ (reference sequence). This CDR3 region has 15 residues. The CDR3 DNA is TGTGCTAGCAGCTTAGTTGCGGGAGGGCCTCATGAGCAGTTCTTC. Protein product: CASSLVAGGPHEQFF.

This CDR3 reads CASISLGGPREKLFF. The CDR3 DNA reads TGTGCCAGCATCTCCCTCGGGGGGCCCCGGGAAAAACTGTTTTTT. The chain links TRBV6-6 to TRBJ1-4, with a possible D match to TRBD1 (6 bases). This CDR3 has 15 residues. Looked up from germline, CDR1 is MNHNY and CDR2 is SVGAGI (reference sequence). Trimming pared 7 bases from V and 8 bases from J, leaving 20 bases between.

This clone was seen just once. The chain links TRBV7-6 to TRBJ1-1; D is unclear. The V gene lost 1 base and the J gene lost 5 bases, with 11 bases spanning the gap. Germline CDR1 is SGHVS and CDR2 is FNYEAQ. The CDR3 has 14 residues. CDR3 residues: CASSLDGPGTEAFF. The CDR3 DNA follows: TGTGCCAGCAGCTTAGACGGACCGGGGACTGAAGCTTTCTTT. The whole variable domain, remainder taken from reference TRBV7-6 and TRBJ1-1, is GAGVSQSPRYKVTKRGQDVALRCDPISGHVSLYWYRQALGQGPEFLTYFNYEAQQDKSGLPNDRFSAERPEGSISTLTIQRTEQRDSAMYRCASSLDGPGTEAFFGQGTRLTVV.

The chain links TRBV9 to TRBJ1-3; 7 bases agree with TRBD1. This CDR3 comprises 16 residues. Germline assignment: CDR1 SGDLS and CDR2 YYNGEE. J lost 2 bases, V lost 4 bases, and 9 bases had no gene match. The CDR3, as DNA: TGTGCCAGCAGCACTACGACAGGGCGAACTGGAAACACCATATATTTT. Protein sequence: CASSTTTGRTGNTIYF.

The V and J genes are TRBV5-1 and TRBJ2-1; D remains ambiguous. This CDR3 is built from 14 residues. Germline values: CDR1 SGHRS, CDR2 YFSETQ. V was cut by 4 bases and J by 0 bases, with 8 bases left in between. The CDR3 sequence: CASSPSSSYNEQFF. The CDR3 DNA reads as TGCGCCAGCAGCCCTTCCAGCTCCTACAATGAGCAGTTCTTC. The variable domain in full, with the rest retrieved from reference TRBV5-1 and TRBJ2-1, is KAGVTQTPRYLIKTRGQQVTLSCSPISGHRSVSWYQQTPGQGLQFLFEYFSETQRNKGNFPGRFSGRQFSNSRSEMNVSTLELGDSALYLCASSPSSSYNEQFFGPGTRLTVL.

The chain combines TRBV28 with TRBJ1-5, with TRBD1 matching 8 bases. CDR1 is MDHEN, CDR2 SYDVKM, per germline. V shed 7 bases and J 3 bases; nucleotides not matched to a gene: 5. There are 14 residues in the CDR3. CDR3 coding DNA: TGTGCCAGCACCTGGGACAGGATCAATCAGCCCCAGCATTTT. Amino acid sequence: CASTWDRINQPQHF.

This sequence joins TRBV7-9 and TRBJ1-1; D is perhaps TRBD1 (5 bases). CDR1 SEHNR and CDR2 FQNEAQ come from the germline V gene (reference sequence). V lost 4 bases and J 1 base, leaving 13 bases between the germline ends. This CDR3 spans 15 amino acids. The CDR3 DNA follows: TGTGCCAGCAGCTCATCTACCAGGGCGAACACTGAAGCTTTCTTT. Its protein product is CASSSSTRANTEAFF. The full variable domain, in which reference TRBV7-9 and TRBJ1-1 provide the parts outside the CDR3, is DTGVSQNPRHKITKRGQNVTFRCDPISEHNRLYWYRQTLGQGPEFLTYFQNEAQLEKSRLLSDRFSAERPKGSFSTLEIQRTEQGDSAMYLCASSSSTRANTEAFFGQGTRLTVV.

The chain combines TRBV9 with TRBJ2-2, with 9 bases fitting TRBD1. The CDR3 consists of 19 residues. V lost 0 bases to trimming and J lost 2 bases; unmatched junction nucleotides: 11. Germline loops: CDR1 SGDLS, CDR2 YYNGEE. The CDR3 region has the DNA TGTGCCAGCAGCGTAGGGTTGGGACAGGGATTGGGAAACACCGGGGAGCTGTTTTTT. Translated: CASSVGLGQGLGNTGELFF.

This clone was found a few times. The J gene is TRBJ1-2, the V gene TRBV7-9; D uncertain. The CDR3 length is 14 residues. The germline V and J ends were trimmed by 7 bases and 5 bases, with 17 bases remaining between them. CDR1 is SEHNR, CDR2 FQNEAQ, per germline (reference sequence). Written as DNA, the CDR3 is TGTGCCAGCACCCCCCTGGGCCGACCGTATGGCTACACCTTC. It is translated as CASTPLGRPYGYTF.

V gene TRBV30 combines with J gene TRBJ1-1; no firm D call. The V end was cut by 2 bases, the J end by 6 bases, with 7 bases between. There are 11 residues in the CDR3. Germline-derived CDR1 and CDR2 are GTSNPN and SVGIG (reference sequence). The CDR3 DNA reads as TGTGCCTGGAGTTTCCAGGCTGAAGCTTTCTTT. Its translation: CAWSFQAEAFF.

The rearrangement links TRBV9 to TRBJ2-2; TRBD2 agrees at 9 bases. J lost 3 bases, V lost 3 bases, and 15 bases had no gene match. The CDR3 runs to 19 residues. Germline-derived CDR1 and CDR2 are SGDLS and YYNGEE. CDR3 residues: CASSGGRRGGPLDTGELFF. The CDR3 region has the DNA TGTGCCAGCAGCGGAGGGAGGCGGGGGGGCCCCTTGGACACCGGGGAGCTGTTTTTT.

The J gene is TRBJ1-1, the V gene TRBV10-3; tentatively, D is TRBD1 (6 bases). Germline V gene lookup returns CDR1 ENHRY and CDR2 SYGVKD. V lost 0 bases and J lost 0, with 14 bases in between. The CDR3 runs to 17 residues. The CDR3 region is CAISESAGALMNTEAFF. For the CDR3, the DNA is TGTGCCATCAGTGAGTCCGCAGGGGCACTAATGAACACTGAAGCTTTCTTT.